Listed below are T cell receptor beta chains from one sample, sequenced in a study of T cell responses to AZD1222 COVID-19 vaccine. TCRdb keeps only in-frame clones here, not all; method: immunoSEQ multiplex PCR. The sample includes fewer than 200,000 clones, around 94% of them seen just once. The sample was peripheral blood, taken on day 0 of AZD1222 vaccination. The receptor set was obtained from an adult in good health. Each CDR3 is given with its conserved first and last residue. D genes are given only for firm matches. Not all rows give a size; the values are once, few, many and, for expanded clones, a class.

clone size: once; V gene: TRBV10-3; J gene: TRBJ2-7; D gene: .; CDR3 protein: CAISEPEPGRHEQYF; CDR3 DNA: TGTGCCATCAGTGAGCCCGAACCGGGGAGGCACGAGCAGTACTTC
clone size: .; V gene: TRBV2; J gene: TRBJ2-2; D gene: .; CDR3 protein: CASTSEEGAGELFF; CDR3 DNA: TGTGCCAGCACCTCTGAGGAGGGGGCCGGGGAGCTGTTTTTT
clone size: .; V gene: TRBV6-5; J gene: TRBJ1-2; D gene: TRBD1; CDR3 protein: CASSYWGQDSNYGYTF; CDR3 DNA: TGTGCCAGCAGTTACTGGGGACAGGACTCTAACTATGGCTACACCTTC
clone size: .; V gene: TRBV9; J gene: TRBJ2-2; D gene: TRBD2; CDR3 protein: CASSVAGLSNTGELFF; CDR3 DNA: TGTGCCAGCAGCGTCGCGGGACTATCGAACACCGGGGAGCTGTTTTTT
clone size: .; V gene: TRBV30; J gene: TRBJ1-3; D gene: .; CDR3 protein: CAWSVQGNTIYF; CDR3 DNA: TGTGCCTGGAGTGTACAAGGAAACACCATATATTTT
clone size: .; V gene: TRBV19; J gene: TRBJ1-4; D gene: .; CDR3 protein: CASSTTELNEKLFF; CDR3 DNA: TGTGCCAGTAGTACGACAGAGCTTAATGAAAAACTGTTTTTT
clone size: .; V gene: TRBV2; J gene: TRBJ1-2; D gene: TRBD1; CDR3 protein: CASSEALILDREAEDYGYTF; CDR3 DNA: TGTGCCAGCAGTGAAGCACTGATACTGGACAGGGAAGCTGAGGACTATGGCTACACCTTC
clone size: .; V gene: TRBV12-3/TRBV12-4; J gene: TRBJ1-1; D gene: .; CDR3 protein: CASSPSLGTEAFF; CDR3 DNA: TGTGCCAGCAGTCCTTCCCTGGGCACTGAAGCTTTCTTT
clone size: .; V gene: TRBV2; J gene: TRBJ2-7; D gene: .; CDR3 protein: CASKGWEQHSYEQYF; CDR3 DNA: TGTGCCAGCAAAGGTTGGGAGCAGCACTCCTACGAGCAGTACTTC
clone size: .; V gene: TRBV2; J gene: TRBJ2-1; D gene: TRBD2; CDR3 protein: CASSIAGRYNEQFF; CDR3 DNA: TGTGCCAGCAGTATAGCGGGCCGATACAATGAGCAGTTCTTC
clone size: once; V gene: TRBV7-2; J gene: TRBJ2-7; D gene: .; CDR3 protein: CASSPGTSLGEQYF; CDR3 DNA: TGTGCCAGCAGCCCAGGGACCTCCCTCGGCGAGCAGTACTTC
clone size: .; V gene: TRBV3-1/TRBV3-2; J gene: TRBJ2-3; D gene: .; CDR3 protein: CASSQDIRSRTDTQYF; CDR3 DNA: TGTGCCAGCAGCCAAGATATTAGGTCACGCACAGATACGCAGTATTTT
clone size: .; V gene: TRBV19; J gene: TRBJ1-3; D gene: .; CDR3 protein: CASSDSPGNTIYF; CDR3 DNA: TGTGCCAGTAGCGACAGTCCGGGAAACACCATATATTTT
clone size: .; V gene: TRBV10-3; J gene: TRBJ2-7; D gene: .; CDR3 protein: CAISAGTSYEQYF; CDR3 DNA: TGTGCCATCAGCGCCGGGACATCGTACGAGCAGTACTTC
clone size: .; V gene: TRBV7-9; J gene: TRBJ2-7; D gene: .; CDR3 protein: CASSLAPDNTYEQYF; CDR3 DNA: TGTGCCAGCAGCTTAGCTCCGGACAACACCTACGAGCAGTACTTC
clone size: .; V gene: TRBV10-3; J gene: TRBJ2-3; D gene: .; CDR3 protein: CAISAGGDTQYF; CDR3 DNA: TGTGCCATCAGTGCCGGCGGAGATACGCAGTATTTT
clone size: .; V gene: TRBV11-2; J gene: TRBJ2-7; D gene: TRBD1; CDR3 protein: CASSSGQTYEQYF; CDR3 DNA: TGTGCCAGCAGCTCGGGACAGACCTACGAGCAGTACTTC
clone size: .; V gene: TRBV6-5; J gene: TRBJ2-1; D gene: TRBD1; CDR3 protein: CASSRQGKNNEQFF; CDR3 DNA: TGTGCCAGCTCGAGACAGGGAAAGAACAATGAGCAGTTCTTC
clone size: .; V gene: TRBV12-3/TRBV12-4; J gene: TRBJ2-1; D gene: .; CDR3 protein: CASTPGGEQFF; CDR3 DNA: TGTGCCAGCACCCCTGGCGGTGAGCAGTTCTTC
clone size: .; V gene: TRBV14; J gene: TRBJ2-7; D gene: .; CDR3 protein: CASSQDPPGRGEQYF; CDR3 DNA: TGTGCCAGCAGCCAAGATCCCCCCGGAAGAGGGGAGCAGTACTTC
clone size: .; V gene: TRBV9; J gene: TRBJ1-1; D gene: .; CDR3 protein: CASSVVGPTEAFF; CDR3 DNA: TGTGCCAGCAGCGTAGTTGGGCCCACTGAAGCTTTCTTT
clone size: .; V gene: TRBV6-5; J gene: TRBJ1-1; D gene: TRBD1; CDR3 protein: CASSYRQGTEAFF; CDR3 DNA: TGTGCCAGCAGTTACAGACAGGGCACTGAAGCTTTCTTT
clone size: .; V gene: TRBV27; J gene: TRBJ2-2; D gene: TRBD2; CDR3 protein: CASSTTSGSYTGELFF; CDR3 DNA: TGTGCCAGCAGCACTACTAGCGGGAGTTACACCGGGGAGCTGTTTTTT
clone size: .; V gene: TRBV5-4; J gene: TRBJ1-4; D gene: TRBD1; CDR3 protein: CASSPDRGDEKLFF; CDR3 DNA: TGTGCCAGCAGCCCTGACAGGGGGGATGAAAAACTGTTTTTT
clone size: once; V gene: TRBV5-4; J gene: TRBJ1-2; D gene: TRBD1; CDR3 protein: CASRAGQGVEGYTF; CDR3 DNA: TGTGCCAGCAGAGCGGGACAGGGGGTCGAAGGCTACACCTTC
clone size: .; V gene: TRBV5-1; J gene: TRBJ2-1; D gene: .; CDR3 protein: CASTPEPNPINEQFF; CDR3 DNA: TGCGCCAGCACCCCGGAGCCCAACCCTATCAATGAGCAGTTCTTC
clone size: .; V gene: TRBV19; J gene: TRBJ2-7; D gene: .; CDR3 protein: CASSIGQGPLEQYF; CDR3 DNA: TGTGCCAGTAGTATTGGGCAGGGCCCACTGGAGCAGTACTTC
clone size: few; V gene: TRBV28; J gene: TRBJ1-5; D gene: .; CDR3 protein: CASNPGSRNQPQHF; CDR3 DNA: TGTGCCAGCAACCCCGGGTCGCGGAATCAGCCCCAGCATTTT
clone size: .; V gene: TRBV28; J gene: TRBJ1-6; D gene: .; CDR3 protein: CASRSGSALHF; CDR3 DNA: TGTGCCAGCAGGTCAGGGTCGGCCCTCCACTTT
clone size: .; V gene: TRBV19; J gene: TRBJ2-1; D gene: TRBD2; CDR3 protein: CASSIDQLAGGLNSYNEQFF; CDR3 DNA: TGTGCCAGTAGTATAGATCAGCTAGCGGGAGGGTTAAATTCCTACAATGAGCAGTTCTTC
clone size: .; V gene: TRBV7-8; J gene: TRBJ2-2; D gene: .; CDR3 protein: CASSLGPGLDTGELFF; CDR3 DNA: TGTGCCAGCAGCTTGGGGCCAGGGTTGGACACCGGGGAGCTGTTTTTT